The clone carrying this T cell receptor (beta chain) was picked up many times. What it binds is unknown. CDR3 length equals 14 residues. Trimming left V 5 bases short and J 14 bases short, with 19 bases between. These data originate in a study of early T cells in non-severe SARS-CoV-2 infection. As for the study in general: Chains were unpaired, as sequencing was done on bulk RNA from unsorted whole blood.

Study observations and caveats: In VDJdb matching, anti-spike CD8 responses were favored while private and CD4 specificities went missing.

Unique molecular identifiers were attached to individual cDNA molecules. TCRdb independently ran MiXCR on the 5' RACE reads; one entry per CDR3 protein. The table records tens of thousands of distinct CDR3 sequences, around 6.5% of them present only once. The sequencing here drew on whole blood, taken at baseline. The chain uses TRBV12-3 or TRBV12-4 and TRBJ1-6; possibly TRBD1 for D (5 bases). This receptor was taken from an adult who was a healthcare worker with PCR-confirmed SARS-CoV-2 infection or an uninfected control (not recorded which). CDR3 DNA: TGTGCCAGCAGTCCCGGGGGGAACTCCATCACCCTCCACTTT. Protein sequence: CASSPGGNSITLHF.